These 12 T cell receptor beta chains were all obtained from the same sample, sequenced in a study of cytomegalovirus exposure and HLA in healthy donors. Primers for the PCR totalled 60 Vbeta and 13 Jbeta. Here immunoSEQ multiplex PCR was the method, and the copy in TCRdb shows in-frame clones only, minus some. The sample has 130,000 to 150,000 clones; over 60% are singletons. The sequenced sample consisted of PBMCs. The receptors shown here come from a man aged 35 to 55 in good health and CMV-seropositive.

This clone was detected a few times. The chain is built from TRBV5-4 and TRBJ2-1; D is ambiguous. There are 12 residues in the CDR3. Germline CDR1 and CDR2: SGHNT and YYREEE (reference sequence). Trimming took off 0 bases at V and 9 bases at J, with 7 bases between the two ends. CDR3 protein: CASSLASREQFF. The CDR3 nucleotides are TGTGCCAGCAGCTTGGCTAGTCGTGAGCAGTTCTTC.

V and J are TRBV2 and TRBJ2-2; TRBD1 might be the D (6 bases). V was clipped by 10 bases and J by 7 bases, with 13 bases between them. CDR1 and CDR2 from the germline V gene are SNHLY and FYNNEI. CDR3 length: 12 residues. Written as DNA, the CDR3 is TGTGCCACCACGGAAGGGGGCGGGGAGCTGTTTTTT. This codes for CATTEGGGELFF.

The chain recombines TRBV6-5 with TRBJ2-1; D might be TRBD2 (6 bases). Looked up from germline, CDR1 is MNHEY and CDR2 is SVGAGI. V was clipped by 10 bases and J by 10 bases, with 23 bases between them. The CDR3 extends over 14 amino acids. The CDR3 region is CATHPGTGRGEQFF. The CDR3 nucleotides are TGTGCCACCCACCCCGGGACTGGCCGCGGCGAGCAGTTCTTC.

J is TRBJ2-1 and V is TRBV27; a possible D gene is TRBD1 (5 bases). Germline CDR1 is MNHEY and CDR2 is SMNVEV (reference sequence). Trimming shortened V by 8 bases and J by 9 bases, and 17 bases separated the two germline ends. This CDR3 region has 13 residues. The CDR3 region is CASGFQGLGEQFF. As DNA, the CDR3 is TGTGCCAGCGGATTCCAGGGTTTGGGTGAGCAGTTCTTC.

The V call is TRBV12-5, the J call TRBJ2-1; the D gene is possibly TRBD2 (6 bases). CDR1 and CDR2 (germline): LGHNT, FRNRAP. The CDR3 spans 16 residues. Trimming took off 2 bases at V and 9 bases at J, with 20 bases between the two ends. This CDR3 is CASGLPQRAEGGEQFF. Here the CDR3 DNA reads TGTGCTAGTGGTTTGCCACAAAGGGCCGAGGGAGGTGAGCAGTTCTTC.

The V call is TRBV28, the J call TRBJ1-3; D gene ambiguous. The CDR3 covers 15 residues. The V gene lost 2 bases and the J gene lost 0 bases, with 8 bases spanning the gap. Germline V CDR1 and CDR2: MDHEN, SYDVKM. The CDR3 nucleotides read TGTGCCAGCAGTTTAGGTGAGAACTCTGGAAACACCATATATTTT. Residues: CASSLGENSGNTIYF.

The chain is built from TRBV5-1 and TRBJ2-2, with D perhaps TRBD1 (6 bases). Germline V gene data show CDR1 as SGHRS and CDR2 as YFSETQ. With 2 bases removed from V and 4 bases from J, the gap between germline ends came to 12 bases. CDR3 size: 15 residues. CDR3 nucleotide sequence: TGCGCCAGCAGCTTATTAGGACAGATCACCGGGGAGCTGTTTTTT. It yields the protein CASSLLGQITGELFF.

This clone appeared a single time. The chain employs TRBV19 and TRBJ1-6; the match to TRBD1 covers 8 bases. CDR1 is LNHDA, CDR2 SQIVND, per germline (reference sequence). V lost 5 bases to trimming and J lost 9 bases; unmatched junction nucleotides: 3. The CDR3 loop spans 13 amino acids. Here the CDR3 reads CASSPTGASPLHF. The CDR3 bases are TGTGCCAGTAGTCCGACAGGGGCTTCACCCCTCCACTTT.

This clone appeared a single time. V usage is TRBV9 and J usage is TRBJ2-3, with 8 bases fitting TRBD2. V trimming: 6 bases; J trimming: 0 bases; junction bases outside the gene matches: 3. CDR3 size: 14 residues. Germline CDR1 reads SGDLS; CDR2 reads YYNGEE. The CDR3 nucleotides are TGTGCCAGCAAGGGCGGGGGGAGCACAGATACGCAGTATTTT. This sequence encodes CASKGGGSTDTQYF.

The V and J genes are TRBV7-2 and TRBJ2-5; 7 positions agree with TRBD2. Looked up from germline, CDR1 is SGHTA and CDR2 is FQGNSA. This CDR3 comprises 14 residues. Losses at the gene ends were 4 bases for V and 4 bases for J; bases not matched to a gene: 6. The CDR3 region is CASSSGGGIETQYF. CDR3 DNA sequence: TGTGCCAGCAGCTCTGGGGGAGGGATAGAGACCCAGTACTTC.

V gene TRBV9 combines with J gene TRBJ1-4; D remains unclear. The CDR3 has 15 amino acids. V was trimmed by 3 bases and J by 7 bases, leaving 16 bases between them. The germline gives CDR1 SGDLS, CDR2 YYNGEE. The CDR3 bases are TGTGCCAGCAGCGCCTCCGGGAGTCGGAGTGAAAAACTGTTTTTT. Protein sequence: CASSASGSRSEKLFF.

The rearrangement joins TRBV27 to TRBJ2-2; possible D gene TRBD2, 6 bases. The V and J ends lost 5 bases and 5 bases respectively, with 15 bases between them. Per germline, CDR1 MNHEY and CDR2 SMNVEV (reference sequence). The CDR3 is made up of 15 amino acids. DNA for the CDR3: TGTGCCAGCAGTCCCCGACCGGGGAGGACCGGGGAGCTGTTTTTT. It encodes CASSPRPGRTGELFF.